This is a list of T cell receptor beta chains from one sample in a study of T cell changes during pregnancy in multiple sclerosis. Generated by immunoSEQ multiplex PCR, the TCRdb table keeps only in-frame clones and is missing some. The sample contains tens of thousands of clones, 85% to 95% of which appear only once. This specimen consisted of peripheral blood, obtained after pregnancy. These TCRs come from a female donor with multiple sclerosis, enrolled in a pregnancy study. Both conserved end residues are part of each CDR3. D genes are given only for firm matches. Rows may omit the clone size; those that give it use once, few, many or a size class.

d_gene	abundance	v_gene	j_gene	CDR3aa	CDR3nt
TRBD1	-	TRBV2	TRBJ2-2	CASAVYRGTTGELFF	TGTGCCAGCGCCGTTTACAGGGGGACCACCGGGGAGCTGTTTTTT
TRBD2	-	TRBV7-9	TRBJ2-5	CASSGGAGPQETQYF	TGTGCCAGCTCCGGGGGGGCAGGGCCCCAAGAGACCCAGTACTTC
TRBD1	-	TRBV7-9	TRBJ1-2	CASRPSRRGQGTYYGYTF	TGTGCCAGCAGGCCTTCTCGTAGGGGACAGGGGACATACTATGGCTACACCTTC
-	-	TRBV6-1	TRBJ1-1	CASSDGSVDTEAFF	TGTGCCAGCAGTGACGGGAGTGTCGACACTGAAGCTTTCTTT
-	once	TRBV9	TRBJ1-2	CASSTIQAPLYGYTF	TGTGCCAGCAGCACAATACAGGCCCCTCTCTATGGCTACACCTTC
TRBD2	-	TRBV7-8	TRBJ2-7	CASSLTLAGAGLEQYF	TGTGCCAGCAGCTTGACCCTAGCGGGAGCTGGACTCGAGCAGTACTTC
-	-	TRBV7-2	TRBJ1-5	CASSLARTAFYSNQPQHF	TGTGCCAGCAGCTTAGCGCGGACAGCATTTTATAGCAATCAGCCCCAGCATTTT
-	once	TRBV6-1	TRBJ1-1	CASSEIGQINTEAFF	TGTGCCAGCAGTGAAATAGGACAGATAAACACTGAAGCTTTCTTT
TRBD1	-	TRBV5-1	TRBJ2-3	CASMRGLTDTQYF	TGCGCCAGCATGAGGGGGCTCACAGATACGCAGTATTTT
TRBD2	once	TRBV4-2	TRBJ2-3	CASSQDRTSGADTQYF	TGTGCCAGCAGCCAAGATCGGACTAGCGGGGCAGATACGCAGTATTTT
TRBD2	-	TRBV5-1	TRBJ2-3	CASSPGLAHNTDTQYF	TGCGCCAGCAGCCCAGGACTAGCACACAACACAGATACGCAGTATTTT
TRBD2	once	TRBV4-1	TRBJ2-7	CASSQDGHSGIGYEQYF	TGCGCCAGCAGCCAAGATGGGCATAGCGGGATTGGTTACGAGCAGTACTTC